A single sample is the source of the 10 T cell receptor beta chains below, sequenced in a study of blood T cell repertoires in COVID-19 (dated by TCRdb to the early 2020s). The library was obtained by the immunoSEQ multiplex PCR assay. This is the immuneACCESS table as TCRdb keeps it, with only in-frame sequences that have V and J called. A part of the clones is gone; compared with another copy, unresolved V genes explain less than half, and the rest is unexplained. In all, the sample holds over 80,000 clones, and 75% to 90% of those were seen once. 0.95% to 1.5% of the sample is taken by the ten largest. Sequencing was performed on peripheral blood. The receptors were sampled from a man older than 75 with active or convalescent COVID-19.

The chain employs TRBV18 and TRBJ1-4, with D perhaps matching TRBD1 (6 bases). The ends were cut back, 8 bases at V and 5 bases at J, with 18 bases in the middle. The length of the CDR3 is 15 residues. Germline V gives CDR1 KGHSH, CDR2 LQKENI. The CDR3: CASPVEGQLNEKLFF. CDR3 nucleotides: TGTGCCAGCCCAGTTGAGGGACAACTCAATGAAAAACTGTTTTTT.

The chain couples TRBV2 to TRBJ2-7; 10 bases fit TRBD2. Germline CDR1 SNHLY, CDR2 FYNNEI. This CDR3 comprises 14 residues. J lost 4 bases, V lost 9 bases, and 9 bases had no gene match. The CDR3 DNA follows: TGTGCCAGTGCACGAGCGGGAGGGCCGTACGAGCAGTACTTC. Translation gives CASARAGGPYEQYF.

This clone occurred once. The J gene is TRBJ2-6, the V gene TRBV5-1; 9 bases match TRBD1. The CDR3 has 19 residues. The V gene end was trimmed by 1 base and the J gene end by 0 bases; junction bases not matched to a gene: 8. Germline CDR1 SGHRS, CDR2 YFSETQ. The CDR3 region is CASSLNPGQGSSGANVLTF. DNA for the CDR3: TGCGCCAGCAGCTTGAACCCGGGACAGGGAAGCTCTGGGGCCAACGTCCTGACTTTC. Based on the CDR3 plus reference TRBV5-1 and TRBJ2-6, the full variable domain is KAGVTQTPRYLIKTRGQQVTLSCSPISGHRSVSWYQQTPGQGLQFLFEYFSETQRNKGNFPGRFSGRQFSNSRSEMNVSTLELGDSALYLCASSLNPGQGSSGANVLTFGAGSRLTVL.

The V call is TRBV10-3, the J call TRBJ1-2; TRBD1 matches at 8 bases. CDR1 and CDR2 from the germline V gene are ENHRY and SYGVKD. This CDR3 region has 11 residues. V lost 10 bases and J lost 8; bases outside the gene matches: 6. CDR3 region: CATPTGDGYTF. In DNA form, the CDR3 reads TGTGCCACACCGACAGGGGACGGCTACACCTTC.

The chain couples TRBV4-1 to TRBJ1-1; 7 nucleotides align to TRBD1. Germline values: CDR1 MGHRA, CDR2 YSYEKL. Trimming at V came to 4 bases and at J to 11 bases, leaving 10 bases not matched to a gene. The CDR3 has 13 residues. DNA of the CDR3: TGCGCCAGCAGCCGCATGGGACAGACTAGGGCTTTCTTT. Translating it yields CASSRMGQTRAFF.

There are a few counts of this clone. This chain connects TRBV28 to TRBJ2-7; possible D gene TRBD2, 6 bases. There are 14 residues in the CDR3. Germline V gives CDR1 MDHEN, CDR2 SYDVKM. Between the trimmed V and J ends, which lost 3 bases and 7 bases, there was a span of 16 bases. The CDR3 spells CASSLVSGAKEQYF. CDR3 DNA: TGTGCCAGCAGTTTGGTCTCGGGAGCTAAAGAGCAGTACTTC.

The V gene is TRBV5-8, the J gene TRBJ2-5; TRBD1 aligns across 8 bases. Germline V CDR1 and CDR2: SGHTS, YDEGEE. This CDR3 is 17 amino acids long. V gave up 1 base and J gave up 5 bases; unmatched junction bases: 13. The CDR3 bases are TGTGCCAGCAGCTTGTGGCCCCTTCAGGGGGCGCTTGAGACCCAGTACTTC. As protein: CASSLWPLQGALETQYF.

In DNA, the CDR3 is TGTGCCAGCAGCCAACTTACTAGCGGGGATGGCACAGATACGCAGTATTTT. Translation: CASSQLTSGDGTDTQYF. The rearrangement links TRBV14 to TRBJ2-3, with 10 bases aligning to TRBD2. The V and J ends lost 2 bases and 1 base, in that order; junction bases with no gene match: 6. Germline CDR1 SGHDN, CDR2 FVKESK. The CDR3 contains 17 residues.

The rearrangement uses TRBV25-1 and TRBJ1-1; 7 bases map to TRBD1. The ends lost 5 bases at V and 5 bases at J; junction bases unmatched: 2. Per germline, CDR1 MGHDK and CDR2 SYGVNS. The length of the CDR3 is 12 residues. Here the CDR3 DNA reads TGTGCCAGCAGTCACAGGGGAACTGAAGCTTTCTTT. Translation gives CASSHRGTEAFF.

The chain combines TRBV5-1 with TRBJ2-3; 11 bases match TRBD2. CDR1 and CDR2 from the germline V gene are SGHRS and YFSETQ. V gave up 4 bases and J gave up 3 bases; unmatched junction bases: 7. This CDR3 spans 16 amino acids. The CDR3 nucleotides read TGCGCCAGCAGCGCCGCCGGGACTAGCGGTACAGATACGCAGTATTTT. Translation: CASSAAGTSGTDTQYF.